Each of the 20 T cell receptor beta chains below was sequenced from the same sample in a study of blood T cell repertoires in COVID-19. Profiled with immunoSEQ multiplex PCR; TCRdb holds only in-frame clones, not every one. Of hundreds of thousands of clones in the sample, 87% are singletons; the top ten hold approximately 9%. Source material: PBMCs or T cells enriched from blood (not recorded which). The receptors were sampled from a woman between 18 and 30 years old who had recovered from COVID-19.

This chain uses TRBV3-1 (or the pseudogene TRBV3-2) with TRBJ2-3; no clear D gene. Trimming removed 0 bases at V and 8 bases at J, with 12 bases between. CDR1 is LGHDT and CDR2 is YNNKEL in the germline V gene (reference sequence). The CDR3 is made up of 14 amino acids. The CDR3 loop is CASSQDRIASTQYF. The CDR3 nucleotides read TGTGCCAGCAGCCAAGATAGGATAGCTAGTACGCAGTATTTT.

The CDR3 nucleotides are TGTGCCAGCAGCTTTAGACAGCATGGATATTCACCCCTCCACTTT. It yields the protein CASSFRQHGYSPLHF. The chain links TRBV9 to TRBJ1-6; D might be TRBD1 (5 bases). The germline V gene has CDR1 SGDLS and CDR2 YYNGEE. The CDR3 sequence is 15 residues long. Deletions cut 4 bases from V and 8 bases from J, with 16 bases between.

V and J are TRBV4-3 and TRBJ1-3, with 8 bases that match TRBD1. V trimming: 6 bases; J trimming: 4 bases; junction bases outside the gene matches: 14. The CDR3 length is 17 residues. Germline values: CDR1 LGHNA, CDR2 YSLEER. CDR3 coding DNA: TGCGCCAGCAGTAGGACAGGGAGTCTCAATAGGGGAAACACCATATATTTT. Translated: CASSRTGSLNRGNTIYF.

This clone was observed a single time. The chain has TRBV6-2 or TRBV6-3 and TRBJ2-7; tentatively, D is TRBD2 (6 bases). The CDR3 extends over 14 amino acids. With 4 bases removed from V and 0 bases from J, the gap between germline ends came to 10 bases. CDR1 and CDR2 (germline): MNHEY, SVGEGT. The CDR3 sequence: CASSWAGHSYEQYF. CDR3 in DNA: TGTGCCAGCAGTTGGGCGGGGCACTCCTACGAGCAGTACTTC.

This chain uses TRBV4-3 with TRBJ2-2; 10 nucleotides agree with TRBD2. Germline CDR1 reads LGHNA; CDR2 reads YSLEER. The CDR3 runs to 16 residues. V dropped 4 bases and J dropped 6; count of bases not matched to a gene: 8. CDR3: CASSPLISGGAGELFF. The DNA for the CDR3 is TGCGCCAGCAGCCCGTTGATAAGCGGGGGGGCCGGGGAGCTGTTTTTT.

V usage is TRBV2 and J usage is TRBJ2-2; D is possibly TRBD1 (8 bases). The CDR3 loop spans 14 amino acids. V lost 7 bases and J 7 bases, leaving 16 bases between the germline ends. CDR1 is SNHLY and CDR2 is FYNNEI in the germline V gene. In nucleotides, the CDR3 is TGTGCCAGCAAAGAACAGGGGGGGAGCGGGGAGCTGTTTTTT. Protein: CASKEQGGSGELFF.

This sequence joins TRBV28 and TRBJ1-2; TRBD1 might be the D (5 bases). Per germline, CDR1 MDHEN and CDR2 SYDVKM. The V end was cut by 4 bases, the J end by 2 bases, with 17 bases between. The CDR3 is 16 amino acids. The CDR3 DNA is TGTGCCAGCAGTTCCCCCCGGGGACTTATAAACTATGGCTACACCTTC. The encoded protein is CASSSPRGLINYGYTF.

The chain carries TRBV28 and TRBJ2-7, with TRBD2 matching 9 bases. V lost 4 bases and J lost 3; bases outside the gene matches: 7. Germline assignment: CDR1 MDHEN and CDR2 SYDVKM. This CDR3 has 15 residues. CDR3 sequence (DNA): TGTGCCAGCAGTTCCCCAGCGGGGGGTAGCTACGAGCAGTACTTC. Amino acids: CASSSPAGGSYEQYF.

The chain is built from TRBV19 and TRBJ2-2; a possible D gene is TRBD1 (7 bases). CDR1 LNHDA and CDR2 SQIVND come from the germline V gene (reference sequence). The CDR3 totals 15 residues. V gave up 2 bases and J gave up 7 bases, with 14 bases separating them. The CDR3 DNA is TGTGCCAGTAGTATACGGCAGGGGGAGGTCGGGGAGCTGTTTTTT. It yields the protein CASSIRQGEVGELFF.

The gene calls are TRBV7-2 and TRBJ2-7; D call uncertain. Germline V gene sequence: CDR1 SGHTA, CDR2 FQGNSA. The CDR3 runs 13 residues. Trimming took off 1 base at V and 1 base at J, with 5 bases between the two ends. For the CDR3, the DNA is TGTGCCAGCAGCTTAGATCCGTCCTACGAGCAGTACTTC. Residues: CASSLDPSYEQYF.

The V and J genes are TRBV13 and TRBJ1-2; D remains ambiguous. The ends were cut back, 4 bases at V and 7 bases at J, with 13 bases in the middle. This CDR3 comprises 13 residues. Looked up from germline, CDR1 is PRHDT and CDR2 is FYEKMQ (reference sequence). The CDR3 nucleotides read TGTGCCAGCAGCTCGGTCCGCGGCTCTGGCTACACCTTC. It encodes CASSSVRGSGYTF.

This clone was recorded a few times. The rearrangement joins TRBV7-9 to TRBJ1-2, with D uncertain. CDR3 length: 12 amino acids. Germline CDR1 is SEHNR and CDR2 is FQNEAQ (reference sequence). V was clipped by 1 base and J by 8 bases, with 8 bases between them. CDR3 loop: CASSLGGLGYTF. The CDR3 DNA is TGTGCCAGCAGCTTAGGAGGGCTCGGCTACACCTTC. The full variable domain, in which reference TRBV7-9 and TRBJ1-2 provide the parts outside the CDR3, is DTGVSQNPRHKITKRGQNVTFRCDPISEHNRLYWYRQTLGQGPEFLTYFQNEAQLEKSRLLSDRFSAERPKGSFSTLEIQRTEQGDSAMYLCASSLGGLGYTFGSGTRLTVV.

The chain links TRBV6-5 to TRBJ1-1; 8 nucleotides agree with TRBD1. Losses at the gene ends were 6 bases for V and 0 bases for J; bases not matched to a gene: 3. The CDR3 loop spans 14 amino acids. Germline loops: CDR1 MNHEY, CDR2 SVGAGI. As DNA, the CDR3 is TGTGCCAGCAGGGACAGGGCTATGAACACTGAAGCTTTCTTT. This encodes CASRDRAMNTEAFF.

The V gene is TRBV4-3, the J gene TRBJ1-6; D might be TRBD1 (5 bases). The V and J ends lost 7 bases and 8 bases respectively, with 15 bases between them. The germline V gene has CDR1 LGHNA and CDR2 YSLEER. The length of the CDR3 is 14 residues. The CDR3 DNA reads TGCGCCAGCACTGATGGATTAGGGGATTCACCCCTCCACTTT. Translation gives CASTDGLGDSPLHF.

Regarding this clone: This specimen includes other DNA sequences encoding the same CDR3. The V and J genes are TRBV11-2 and TRBJ2-3; no clear D. V was clipped by 1 base and J by 3 bases, with 11 bases between them. This CDR3 region has 15 residues. Germline loops: CDR1 SGHAT, CDR2 FQNNGV. In DNA form, the CDR3 reads TGTGCCAGCAGCTTAGTGGGTTTGAGGACAGATACGCAGTATTTT. Protein sequence: CASSLVGLRTDTQYF.

The chain uses TRBV5-8 and TRBJ2-3; TRBD1 matches at 8 bases. Germline loops: CDR1 SGHTS, CDR2 YDEGEE. Trimming at V came to 0 bases and at J to 0 bases, leaving 6 bases not matched to a gene. There are 17 residues in the CDR3. CDR3 amino acids: CASSLGTGIGSTDTQYF. CDR3 DNA sequence: TGTGCCAGCAGCTTGGGGACAGGGATTGGGAGCACAGATACGCAGTATTTT.

This chain uses TRBV27 with TRBJ2-5, with 11 bases lining up with TRBD1. The CDR3 spans 17 residues. The V segment lost 5 bases and the J segment 5 bases; nucleotides outside the gene matches: 13. Germline-derived CDR1 and CDR2 are MNHEY and SMNVEV (reference sequence). The CDR3 sequence is CASSPSFGQGALETQYF. In DNA form, the CDR3 reads TGTGCCAGCAGTCCTTCCTTTGGACAGGGGGCTTTGGAGACCCAGTACTTC.

The J gene is TRBJ2-1, the V gene TRBV7-9; 7 positions agree with TRBD1. The CDR3 sequence is 13 residues long. The germline V gene has CDR1 SEHNR and CDR2 FQNEAQ (reference sequence). The V segment lost 4 bases and the J segment 4 bases; nucleotides outside the gene matches: 1. The CDR3 protein is CASSSGQYNEQFF. The CDR3 DNA is TGTGCCAGCAGCTCGGGACAGTACAATGAGCAGTTCTTC.

The rearrangement uses TRBV28 and TRBJ1-2; 7 nucleotides line up with TRBD1. V gave up 8 bases and J gave up 5 bases; unmatched junction bases: 11. Germline V gene data show CDR1 as MDHEN and CDR2 as SYDVKM. The CDR3 is made up of 14 amino acids. The CDR3 reads CASGSPQGVYGYTF. The CDR3 bases are TGTGCCAGCGGTTCCCCCCAGGGGGTATATGGCTACACCTTC.

The rearrangement uses TRBV28 and TRBJ1-1; D might be TRBD1 (6 bases). The length of the CDR3 is 12 residues. Trimming shortened V by 7 bases and J by 10 bases, and 16 bases separated the two germline ends. CDR1 is MDHEN, CDR2 SYDVKM, per germline. In DNA, the CDR3 is TGTGCCAGCAATGAGCGGGGGGGCAGAGCTTTCTTT. It specifies CASNERGGRAFF. The whole variable domain, remainder taken from reference TRBV28 and TRBJ1-1, is DVKVTQSSRYLVKRTGEKVFLECVQDMDHENMFWYRQDPGLGLRLIYFSYDVKMKEKGDIPEGYSVSREKKERFSLILESASTNQTSMYLCASNERGGRAFFGQGTRLTVV.